Described below is a single T cell receptor beta chain sequence and its context. The antigen is unknown. A much larger clonotype is one base distant, so this may be a read error. The entry originates in a study of blood T cells in healthy people across ages. Regarding the study as a whole: What prevented conclusive comparison of naive and antigen-experienced cells was that PBMCs were unsorted. Estimated diversity across one million T cells was deemed an underestimate.

Primed by a sample-barcoded 5' primer and a J-beta primer mix, a second PCR proceeded for about 6 to 11 cycles. Each sample yielded at least 3 million CDR3-containing paired-end reads. From the 5' RACE reads, TCRdb called clonotypes with MiXCR, one entry per CDR3 protein. The top ten hold over 3.5% of the sample, which has 1,500,000 or so distinct CDR3 sequences, 35% to 45% seen once. The CDR3 is 12 amino acids. Germline V CDR1 and CDR2: SQVTM, ANQGSEA. In terms of origin and age, donors were healthy Caucasian individuals from Russia aged 6 to 90. The receptor comes from a woman aged 18-30 years in good health. What was sequenced was blood. The chain has TRBV29-1 and TRBJ2-5, with D tentatively TRBD1 or TRBD2 (6 bases each). CDR3 sequence reads: CNVAKGGETQYF. The CDR3 region has the DNA TGCAACGTGGCAAAGGGGGGAGAGACCCAGTACTTC.